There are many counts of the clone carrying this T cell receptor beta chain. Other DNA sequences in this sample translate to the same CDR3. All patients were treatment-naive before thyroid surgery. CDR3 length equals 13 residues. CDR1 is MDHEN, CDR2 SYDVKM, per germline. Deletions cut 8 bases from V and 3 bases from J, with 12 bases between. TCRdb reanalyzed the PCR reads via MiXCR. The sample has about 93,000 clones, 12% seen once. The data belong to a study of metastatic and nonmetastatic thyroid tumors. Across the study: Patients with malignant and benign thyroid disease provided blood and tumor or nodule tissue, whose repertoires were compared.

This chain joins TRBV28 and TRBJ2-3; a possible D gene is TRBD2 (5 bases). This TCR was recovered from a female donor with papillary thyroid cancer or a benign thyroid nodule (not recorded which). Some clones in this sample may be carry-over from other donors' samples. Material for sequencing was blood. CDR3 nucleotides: TGTGCCAGCCGATCGTCGGGGACAGATACGCAGTATTTT. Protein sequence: CASRSSGTDTQYF.